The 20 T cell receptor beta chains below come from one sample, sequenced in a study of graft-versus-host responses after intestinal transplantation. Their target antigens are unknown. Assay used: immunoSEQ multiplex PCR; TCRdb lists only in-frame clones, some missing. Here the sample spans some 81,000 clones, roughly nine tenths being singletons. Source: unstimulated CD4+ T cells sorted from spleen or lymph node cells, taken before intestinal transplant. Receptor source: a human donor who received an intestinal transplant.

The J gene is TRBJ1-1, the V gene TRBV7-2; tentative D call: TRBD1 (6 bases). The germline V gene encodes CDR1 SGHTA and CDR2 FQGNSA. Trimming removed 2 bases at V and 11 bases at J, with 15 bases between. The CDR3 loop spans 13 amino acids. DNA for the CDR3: TGTGCCAGCAGCTTAACAACAGGGCAGAAGGCTTTCTTT. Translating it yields CASSLTTGQKAFF.

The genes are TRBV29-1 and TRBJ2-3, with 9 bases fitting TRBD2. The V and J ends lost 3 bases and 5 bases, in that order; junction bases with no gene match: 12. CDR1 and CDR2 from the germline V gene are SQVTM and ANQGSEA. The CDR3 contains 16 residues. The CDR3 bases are TGCAGCGTTGACGGGCTAGCGGGACTCGGTGGAGATACGCAGTATTTT. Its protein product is CSVDGLAGLGGDTQYF.

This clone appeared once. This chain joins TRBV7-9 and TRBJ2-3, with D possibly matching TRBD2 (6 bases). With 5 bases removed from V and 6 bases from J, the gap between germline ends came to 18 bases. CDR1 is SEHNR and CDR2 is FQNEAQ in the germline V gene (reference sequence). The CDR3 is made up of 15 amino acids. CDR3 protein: CASSAAPGLVDTQYF. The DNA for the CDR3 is TGTGCCAGCAGCGCCGCCCCGGGACTGGTGGATACGCAGTATTTT.

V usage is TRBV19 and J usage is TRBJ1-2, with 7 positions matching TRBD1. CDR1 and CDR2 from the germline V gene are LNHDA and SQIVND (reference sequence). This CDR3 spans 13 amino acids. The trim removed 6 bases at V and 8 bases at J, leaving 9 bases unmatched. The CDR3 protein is CASRNADRSGYTF. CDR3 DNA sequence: TGTGCCAGTAGGAACGCGGACAGGTCCGGCTACACCTTC.

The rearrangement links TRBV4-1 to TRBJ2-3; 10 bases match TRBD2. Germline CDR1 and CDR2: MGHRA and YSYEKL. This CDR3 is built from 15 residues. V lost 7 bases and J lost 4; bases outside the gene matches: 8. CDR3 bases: TGCGCCAGCACAGAGAGCGGGAGGGGCGCAGATACGCAGTATTTT. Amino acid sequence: CASTESGRGADTQYF.

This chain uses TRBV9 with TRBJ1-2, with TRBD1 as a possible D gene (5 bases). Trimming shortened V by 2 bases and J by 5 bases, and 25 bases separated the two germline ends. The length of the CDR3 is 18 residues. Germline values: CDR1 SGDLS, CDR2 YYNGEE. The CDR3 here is CASSVSGTYTDVGYGYTF. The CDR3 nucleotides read TGTGCCAGCAGCGTGAGCGGGACCTACACGGACGTGGGATATGGCTACACCTTC.

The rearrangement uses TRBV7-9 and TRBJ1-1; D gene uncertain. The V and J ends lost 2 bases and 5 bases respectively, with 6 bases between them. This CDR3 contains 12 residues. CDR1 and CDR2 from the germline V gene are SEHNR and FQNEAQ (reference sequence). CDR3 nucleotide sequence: TGTGCCAGCAGCTTACCGGGGACTGAAGCTTTCTTT. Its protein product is CASSLPGTEAFF.

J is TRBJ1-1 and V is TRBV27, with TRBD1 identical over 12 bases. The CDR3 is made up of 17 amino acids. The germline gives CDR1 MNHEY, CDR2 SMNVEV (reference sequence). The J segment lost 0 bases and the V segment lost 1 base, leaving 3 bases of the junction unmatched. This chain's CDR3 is CASSLWGTGGMNTEAFF. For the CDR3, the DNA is TGTGCCAGCAGTTTATGGGGGACAGGGGGCATGAACACTGAAGCTTTCTTT.

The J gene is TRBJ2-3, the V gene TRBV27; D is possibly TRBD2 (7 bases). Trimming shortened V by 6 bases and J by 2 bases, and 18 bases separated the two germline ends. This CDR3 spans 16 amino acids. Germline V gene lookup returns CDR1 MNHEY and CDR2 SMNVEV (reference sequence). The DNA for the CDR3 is TGTGCCAGCAGCCCTGGGAGGGGGAGCCCCACAGATACGCAGTATTTT. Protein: CASSPGRGSPTDTQYF.

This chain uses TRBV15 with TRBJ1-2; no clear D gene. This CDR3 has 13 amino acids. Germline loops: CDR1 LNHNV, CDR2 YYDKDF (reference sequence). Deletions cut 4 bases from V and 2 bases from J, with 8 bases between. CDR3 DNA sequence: TGTGCCACCAGCACGACACCGAACTATGGCTACACCTTC. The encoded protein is CATSTTPNYGYTF.

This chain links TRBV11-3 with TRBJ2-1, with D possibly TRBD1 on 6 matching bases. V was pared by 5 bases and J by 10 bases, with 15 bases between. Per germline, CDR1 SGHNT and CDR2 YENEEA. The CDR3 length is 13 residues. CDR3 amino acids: CASSINRENEQFF. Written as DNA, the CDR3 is TGTGCCAGCAGCATAAACAGGGAAAACGAGCAGTTCTTC. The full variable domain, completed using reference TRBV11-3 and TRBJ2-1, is EAGVVQSPRYKIIEKKQPVAFWCNPISGHNTLYWYLQNLGQGPELLIRYENEEAVDDSQLPKDRFSAERLKGVDSTLKIQPAELGDSAVYLCASSINRENEQFFGPGTRLTVL.

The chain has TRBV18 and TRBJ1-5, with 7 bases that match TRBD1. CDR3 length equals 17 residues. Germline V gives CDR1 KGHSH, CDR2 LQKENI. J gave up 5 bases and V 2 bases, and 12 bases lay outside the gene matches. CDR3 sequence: CASSPRPPGQEDQPQHF. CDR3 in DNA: TGTGCCAGCTCACCAAGGCCCCCAGGACAGGAGGATCAGCCCCAGCATTTT.

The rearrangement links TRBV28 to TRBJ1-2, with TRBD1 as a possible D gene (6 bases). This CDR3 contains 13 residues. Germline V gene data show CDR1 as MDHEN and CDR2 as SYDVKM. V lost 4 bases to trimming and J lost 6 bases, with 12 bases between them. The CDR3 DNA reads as TGTGCCAGCAGTTGGACAGTCCGGGATGGCTACACCTTC. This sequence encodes CASSWTVRDGYTF.

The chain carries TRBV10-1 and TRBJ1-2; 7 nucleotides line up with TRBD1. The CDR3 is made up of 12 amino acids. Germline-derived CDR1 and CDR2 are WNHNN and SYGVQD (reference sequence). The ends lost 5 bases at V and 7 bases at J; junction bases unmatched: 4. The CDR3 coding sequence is TGCGCCAGCAGTCCAGACAGGGTTGGCTACACCTTC. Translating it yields CASSPDRVGYTF.

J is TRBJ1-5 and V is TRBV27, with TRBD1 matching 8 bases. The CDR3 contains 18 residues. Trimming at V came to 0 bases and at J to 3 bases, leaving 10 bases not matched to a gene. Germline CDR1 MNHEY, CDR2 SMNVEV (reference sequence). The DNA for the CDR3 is TGTGCCAGCAGTTTATCAGGACAGGGCTGGAGGGACAATCAGCCCCAGCATTTT. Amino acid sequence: CASSLSGQGWRDNQPQHF.

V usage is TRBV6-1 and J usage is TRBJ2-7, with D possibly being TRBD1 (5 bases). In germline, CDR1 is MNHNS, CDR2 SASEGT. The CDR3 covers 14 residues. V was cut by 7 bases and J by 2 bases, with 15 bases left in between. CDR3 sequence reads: CASNLADSAYEQYF. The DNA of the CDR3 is TGTGCCAGCAATCTTGCCGACAGTGCCTACGAGCAGTACTTC.

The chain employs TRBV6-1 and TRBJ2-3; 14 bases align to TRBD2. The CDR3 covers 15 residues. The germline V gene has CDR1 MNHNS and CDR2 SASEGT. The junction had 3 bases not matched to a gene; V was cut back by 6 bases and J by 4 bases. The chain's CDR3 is CASSETSGRADTQYF. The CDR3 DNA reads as TGTGCCAGCAGCGAGACTAGCGGGAGGGCAGATACGCAGTATTTT.

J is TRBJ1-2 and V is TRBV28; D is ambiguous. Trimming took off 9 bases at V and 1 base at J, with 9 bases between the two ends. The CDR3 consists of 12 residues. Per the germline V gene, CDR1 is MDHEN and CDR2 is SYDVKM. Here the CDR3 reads CASLEGNYGYTF. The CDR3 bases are TGTGCCAGTTTGGAGGGTAACTATGGCTACACCTTC.

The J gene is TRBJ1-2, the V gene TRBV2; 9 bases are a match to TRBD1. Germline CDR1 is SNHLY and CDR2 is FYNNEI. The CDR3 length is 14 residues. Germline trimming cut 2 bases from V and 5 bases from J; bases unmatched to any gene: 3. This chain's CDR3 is CASSEPGQGYGYTF. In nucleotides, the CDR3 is TGTGCCAGCAGTGAACCGGGACAGGGTTATGGCTACACCTTC. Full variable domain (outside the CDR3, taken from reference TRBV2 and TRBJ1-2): EPEVTQTPSHQVTQMGQEVILRCVPISNHLYFYWYRQILGQKVEFLVSFYNNEISEKSEIFDDQFSVERPDGSNFTLKIRSTKLEDSAMYFCASSEPGQGYGYTFGSGTRLTVV.

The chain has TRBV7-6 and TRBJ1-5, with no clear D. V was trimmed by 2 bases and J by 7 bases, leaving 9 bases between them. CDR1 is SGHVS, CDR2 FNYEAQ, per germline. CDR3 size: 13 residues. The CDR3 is CASSLTREQPQHF. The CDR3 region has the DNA TGTGCCAGCAGCTTAACCCGAGAGCAGCCCCAGCATTTT.